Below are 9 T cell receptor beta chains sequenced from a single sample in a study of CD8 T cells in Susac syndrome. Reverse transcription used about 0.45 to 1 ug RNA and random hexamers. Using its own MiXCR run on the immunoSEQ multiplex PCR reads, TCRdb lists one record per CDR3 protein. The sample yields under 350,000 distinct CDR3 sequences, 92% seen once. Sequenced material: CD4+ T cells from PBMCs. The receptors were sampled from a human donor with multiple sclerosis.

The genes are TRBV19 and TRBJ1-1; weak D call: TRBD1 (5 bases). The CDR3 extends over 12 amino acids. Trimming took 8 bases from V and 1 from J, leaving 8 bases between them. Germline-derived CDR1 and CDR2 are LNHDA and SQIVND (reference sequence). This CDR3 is CASGHGNTEAFF. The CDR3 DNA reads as TGTGCCAGTGGACACGGGAACACTGAAGCTTTCTTT.

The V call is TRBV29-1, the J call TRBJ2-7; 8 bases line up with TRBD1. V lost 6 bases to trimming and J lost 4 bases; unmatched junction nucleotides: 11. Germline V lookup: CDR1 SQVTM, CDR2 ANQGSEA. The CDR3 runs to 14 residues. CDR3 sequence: CSVGRTGSEYEQYF. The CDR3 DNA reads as TGCAGCGTGGGAAGGACAGGGAGTGAGTACGAGCAGTACTTC.

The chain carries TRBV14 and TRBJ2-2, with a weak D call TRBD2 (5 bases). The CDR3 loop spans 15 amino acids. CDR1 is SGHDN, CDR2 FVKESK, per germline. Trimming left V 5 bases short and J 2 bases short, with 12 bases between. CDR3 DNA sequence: TGTGCCAGCAGCAGCTGGACTGCAAACACCGGGGAGCTGTTTTTT. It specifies CASSSWTANTGELFF.

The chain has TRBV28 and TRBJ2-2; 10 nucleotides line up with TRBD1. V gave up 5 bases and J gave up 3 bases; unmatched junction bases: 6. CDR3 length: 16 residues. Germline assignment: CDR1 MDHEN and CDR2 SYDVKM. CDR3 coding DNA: TGTGCCAGCAGTCCCACCGGGACAGGGGACACCGGGGAGCTGTTTTTT. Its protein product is CASSPTGTGDTGELFF.

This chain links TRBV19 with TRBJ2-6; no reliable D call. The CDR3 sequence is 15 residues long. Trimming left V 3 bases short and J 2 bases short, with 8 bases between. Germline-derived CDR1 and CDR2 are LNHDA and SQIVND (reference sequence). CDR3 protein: CASSIGDTGANVLTF. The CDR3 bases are TGTGCCAGTAGTATTGGCGACACTGGGGCCAACGTCCTGACTTTC.

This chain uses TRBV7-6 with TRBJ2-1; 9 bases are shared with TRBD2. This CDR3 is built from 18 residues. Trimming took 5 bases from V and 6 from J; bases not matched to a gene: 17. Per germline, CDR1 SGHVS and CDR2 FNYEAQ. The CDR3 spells CASSPSLAGRRVGNEQFF. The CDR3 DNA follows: TGTGCCAGCAGCCCTAGCCTAGCGGGACGGCGGGTAGGCAATGAGCAGTTCTTC.

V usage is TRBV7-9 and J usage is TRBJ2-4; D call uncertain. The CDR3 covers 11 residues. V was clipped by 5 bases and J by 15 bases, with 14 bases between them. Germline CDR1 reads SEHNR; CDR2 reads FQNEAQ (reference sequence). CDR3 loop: CASSPANTLYF. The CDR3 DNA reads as TGTGCCAGCAGCCCAGCCAACACCTTGTACTTC.

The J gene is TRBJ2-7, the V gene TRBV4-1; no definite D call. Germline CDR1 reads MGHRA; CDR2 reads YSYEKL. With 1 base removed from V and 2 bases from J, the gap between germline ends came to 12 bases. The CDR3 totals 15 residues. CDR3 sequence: CASSQGTVSPYEQYF. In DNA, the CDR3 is TGCGCCAGCAGCCAAGGGACCGTCTCTCCCTACGAGCAGTACTTC.

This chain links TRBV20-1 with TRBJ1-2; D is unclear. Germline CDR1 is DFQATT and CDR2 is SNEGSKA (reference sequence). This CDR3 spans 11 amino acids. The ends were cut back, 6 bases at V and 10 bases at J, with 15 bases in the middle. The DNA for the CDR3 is TGCAGTGCCAAGAGCAACGTGGTCTACACCTTC. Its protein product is CSAKSNVVYTF.